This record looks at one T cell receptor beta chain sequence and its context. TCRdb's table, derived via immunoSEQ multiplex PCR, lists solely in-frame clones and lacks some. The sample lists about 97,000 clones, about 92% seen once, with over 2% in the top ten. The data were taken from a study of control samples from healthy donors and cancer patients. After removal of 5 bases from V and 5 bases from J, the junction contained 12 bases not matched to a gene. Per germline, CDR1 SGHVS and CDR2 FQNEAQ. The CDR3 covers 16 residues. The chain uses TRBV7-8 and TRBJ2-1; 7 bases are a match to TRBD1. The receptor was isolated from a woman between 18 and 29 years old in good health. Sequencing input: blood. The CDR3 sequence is CASSTGVGGWNNEQFF. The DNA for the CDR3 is TGTGCCAGCAGCACAGGGGTAGGGGGCTGGAACAATGAGCAGTTCTTC.